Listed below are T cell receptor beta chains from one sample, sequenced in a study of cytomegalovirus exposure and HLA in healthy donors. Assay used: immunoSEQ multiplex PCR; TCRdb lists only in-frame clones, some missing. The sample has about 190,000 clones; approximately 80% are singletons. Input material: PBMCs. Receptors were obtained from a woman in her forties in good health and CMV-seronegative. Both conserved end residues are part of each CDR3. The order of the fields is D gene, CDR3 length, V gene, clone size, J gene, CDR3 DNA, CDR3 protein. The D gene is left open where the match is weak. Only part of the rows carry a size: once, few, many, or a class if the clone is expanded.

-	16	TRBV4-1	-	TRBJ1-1	TGCGCCAGCAGCCAAGTCTTTGGCACGGGGGGCACTGAAGCTTTCTTT	CASSQVFGTGGTEAFF
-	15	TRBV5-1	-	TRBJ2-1	TGCGCCAGCAGCTTAGTCAGGGAGGCCTACAATGAGCAGTTCTTC	CASSLVREAYNEQFF
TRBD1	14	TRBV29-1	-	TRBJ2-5	TGCAGCGTTGATCAGGGGGCTGCAGGAGAGACCCAGTACTTC	CSVDQGAAGETQYF
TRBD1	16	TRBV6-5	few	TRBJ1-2	TGTGCCAGCAGTTACAGCCAACAGGGGGCCTATTATGGCTACACCTTC	CASSYSQQGAYYGYTF
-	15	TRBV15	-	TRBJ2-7	TGTGCCACCAGCATCGACCCCGGGACAAATTACGAGCAGTACTTC	CATSIDPGTNYEQYF
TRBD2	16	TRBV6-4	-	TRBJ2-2	TGTGCCAGCAGCCTAGCGGGAGGGCCTGAGTCCGGGGAGCTGTTTTTT	CASSLAGGPESGELFF
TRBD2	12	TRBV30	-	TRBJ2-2	TGTGCCTGGAGTCGGGGGGGTGGGGAGCTGTTTTTT	CAWSRGGGELFF
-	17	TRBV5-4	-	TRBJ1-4	TGTGCCAGCAGCTTGGACGGGGGGGCGGCGACTAATGAAAAACTGTTTTTT	CASSLDGGAATNEKLFF
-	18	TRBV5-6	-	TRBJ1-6	TGTGCCAGCAGCTTGGGGACAGATAAAAGCTCCTATAATTCACCCCTCCACTTT	CASSLGTDKSSYNSPLHF
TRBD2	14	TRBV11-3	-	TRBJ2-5	TGTGCCAGCAGCTCACCTCGGGGGGGAGAGACCCAGTACTTC	CASSSPRGGETQYF
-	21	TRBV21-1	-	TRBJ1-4	TGTGCCAGCAGCAAAGAGGGGGAGTCGAGACAACCCGGTACGACTAATGAAAAACTGTTTTTT	CASSKEGESRQPGTTNEKLFF
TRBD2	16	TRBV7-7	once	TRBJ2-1	TGTGCTAGCAGCTCCCAACTAGCGGGCGGGGACAATGAGCAGTTCTTC	CASSSQLAGGDNEQFF
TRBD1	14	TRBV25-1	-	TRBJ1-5	TGTGCCAGCGCTAGGACAGGGAGCAATCAGCCCCAGCATTTT	CASARTGSNQPQHF
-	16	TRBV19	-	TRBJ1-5	TGTGCCAGTAGTACGACAGTCTTTACTAGCAATCAGCCCCAGCATTTT	CASSTTVFTSNQPQHF
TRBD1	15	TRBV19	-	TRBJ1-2	TGTGCCAGTAGTATGACAGGGGGCGCAAAGGATGGCTACACCTTC	CASSMTGGAKDGYTF
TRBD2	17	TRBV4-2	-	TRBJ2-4	TGTGCCAGCAGCCAACCGACTAGCGGGGTAGCCAAAAACATTCAGTACTTC	CASSQPTSGVAKNIQYF
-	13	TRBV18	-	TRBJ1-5	TGTGCCAGCTCGTCCCAGAGCAATCAGCCCCAGCATTTT	CASSSQSNQPQHF
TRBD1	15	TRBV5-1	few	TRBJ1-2	TGCGCCAGCAGCCCCCCCGGACAGGGAGGCTATGGCTACACCTTC	CASSPPGQGGYGYTF
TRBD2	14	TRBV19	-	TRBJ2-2	TGTGCCAGTTGTAGCGGGAGTTACACCGGGGAGCTGTTTTTT	CASCSGSYTGELFF
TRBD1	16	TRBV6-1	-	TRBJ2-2	TGTGCCAGCAGTGATTTGAGGACAGGGGTCACCGGGGAGCTGTTTTTT	CASSDLRTGVTGELFF
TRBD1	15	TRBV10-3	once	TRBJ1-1	TGTGCCATCAGGGGACAGGGGGAGATGAACACTGAAGCTTTCTTT	CAIRGQGEMNTEAFF
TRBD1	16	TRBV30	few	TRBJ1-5	TGTGCCTGGAGTGTACGAGGGGGCTCGGGCAATCAGCCCCAGCATTTT	CAWSVRGGSGNQPQHF
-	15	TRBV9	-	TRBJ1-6	TGTGCCAGCAGCGTATCGGTCCAGGGAGGTTCACCCCTCCACTTT	CASSVSVQGGSPLHF
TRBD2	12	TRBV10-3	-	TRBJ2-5	TGTGCCATCAGTGGGATTGGGAGGGAGCAGTACTTC	CAISGIGREQYF
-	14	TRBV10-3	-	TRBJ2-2	TGTGCCAGCCACGGTGGACGGGAAACCGGGGAGCTGTTTTTT	CASHGGRETGELFF
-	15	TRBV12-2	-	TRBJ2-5	TGTGCAAGTCGCTTAGTGGCGGGAGCTTCGGAGACCCAGTACTTC	CASRLVAGASETQYF
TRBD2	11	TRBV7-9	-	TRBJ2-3	TGTGCCAGCAGCTTAGGGACTAGCTTGCATTTT	CASSLGTSLHF
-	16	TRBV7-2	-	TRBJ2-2	TGTGCCAGCAGCTCCCAACCGACGGGGAACACCGGGGAGCTGTTTTTT	CASSSQPTGNTGELFF
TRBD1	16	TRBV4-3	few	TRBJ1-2	TGCGCCAGCAGCCAAGAGCCACAGGGGATTAACTATGGCTACACCTTC	CASSQEPQGINYGYTF
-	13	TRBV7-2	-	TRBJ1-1	TGTGCCAGCAGCCCCTGGACAGACACTGAAGCTTTCTTT	CASSPWTDTEAFF
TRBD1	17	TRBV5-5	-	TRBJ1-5	TGTGCCAGCAGCTTAAATCCGGGACAGGGTCGAAATCAGCCCCAGCATTTT	CASSLNPGQGRNQPQHF
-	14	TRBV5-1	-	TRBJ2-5	TGCGCCAGCAGCTACGAAACAGGGCACGAGACCCAGTACTTC	CASSYETGHETQYF
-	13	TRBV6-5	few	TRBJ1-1	TGTGCCAGCAGCAAAGAGGGACTCACTGAAGCTTTCTTT	CASSKEGLTEAFF
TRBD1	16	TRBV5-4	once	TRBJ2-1	TGTGCCAGCAGCTTGTCTCCGGGACAGGGATACAATGAGCAGTTCTTC	CASSLSPGQGYNEQFF
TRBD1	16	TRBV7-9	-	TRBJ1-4	TGTGCCAGCAGCTTAGGAGGGGGACAGGGTGGTGAAAAACTGTTTTTT	CASSLGGGQGGEKLFF
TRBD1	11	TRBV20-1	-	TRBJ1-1	TGCAGTGCTGACTTGACAGGGAAAGCTTTCTTT	CSADLTGKAFF
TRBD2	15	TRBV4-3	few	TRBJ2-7	TGCGCCAGCAGCCCGGGACTAGCGGACTCCTACGAGCAGTACTTC	CASSPGLADSYEQYF
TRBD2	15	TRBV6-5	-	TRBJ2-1	TGTGCCAGCCCCGGCGGGCGGGAGCCCTACAATGAGCAGTTCTTC	CASPGGREPYNEQFF
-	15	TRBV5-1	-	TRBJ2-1	TGCGCCAGCAGCCTCACTGCGGGTAGCTACAATGAGCAGTTCTTC	CASSLTAGSYNEQFF
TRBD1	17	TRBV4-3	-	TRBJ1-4	TGCGCCAGCAGCCAAGATCAATTGGGACAGGGGAATGAAAAACTGTTTTTT	CASSQDQLGQGNEKLFF
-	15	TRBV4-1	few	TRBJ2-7	TGCGCCAGCAGCCAAGTCAACGGCGGGCGGTACGAGCAGTACTTC	CASSQVNGGRYEQYF
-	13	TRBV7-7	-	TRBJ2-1	TGTGCTAGCAGCTTAGCCCAGAACAATGAGCAGTTCTTC	CASSLAQNNEQFF
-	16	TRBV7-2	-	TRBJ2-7	TGTGCCAGCAGCTTACGCAGCGGGCCCCTCTCCTACGAGCAGTACTTC	CASSLRSGPLSYEQYF
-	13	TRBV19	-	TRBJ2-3	TGTGCCAGTAGTATAGTGGAAGGTCGGGCGCAGTATTTT	CASSIVEGRAQYF
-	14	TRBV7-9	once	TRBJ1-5	TGTTCCAGCAGCTTAGGTAATAGCAATCAGCCCCAGCATTTT	CSSSLGNSNQPQHF
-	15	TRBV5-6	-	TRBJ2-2	TGTGCCAGCAGCTTGGAGCCGATGAACACCGGGGAGCTGTTTTTT	CASSLEPMNTGELFF
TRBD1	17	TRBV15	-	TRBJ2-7	TGTGCCACCAGTCAGAGGAGGGGACAGGGCGCGTCCTACGAGCAGTACTTC	CATSQRRGQGASYEQYF
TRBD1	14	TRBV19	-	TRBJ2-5	TGTGCCAGTAGTATGACAGGGGGCGTGGAGACCCAGTACTTC	CASSMTGGVETQYF
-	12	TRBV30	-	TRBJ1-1	TGTGCCTGGGGACAGCAGAACACTGAAGCTTTCTTT	CAWGQQNTEAFF
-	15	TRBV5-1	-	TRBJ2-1	TGCGCCAGCAGGACAGACAGGAGCCCCTACAATGAGCAGTTCTTC	CASRTDRSPYNEQFF
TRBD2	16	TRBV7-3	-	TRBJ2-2	TGTGCCAGCAGCTTAACACCTAGCGGGAGCGCCGGGGAGCTGTTTTTT	CASSLTPSGSAGELFF
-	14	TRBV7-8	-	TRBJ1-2	TGTGCCAGCAGCTTAGATGGCAGGGCCCATGGCTACACCTTC	CASSLDGRAHGYTF
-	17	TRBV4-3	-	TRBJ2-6	TGCGCCAGTGGAGCAGGGCCCTCAACGTCTGGGGCCAACGTCCTGACTTTC	CASGAGPSTSGANVLTF